These 7 T cell receptor beta chains were sequenced from one sample in a study of shared clonotypes between healthy human individuals (TCRdb year 2020). CD8 naive samples were CD45RO-negative cells positively selected for CCR7, giving a CD45RA+CCR7+ population that excluded TemRA cells. The library came from the immunoSEQ multiplex PCR assay. Here the immuneACCESS table is served through TCRdb, limited to in-frame sequences with V and J called. Missing clones are a known gap in these copies; in checked studies unresolved V genes cover under half, and the rest lacks a known reason. This sample holds hundreds of thousands of clones; roughly 96% were observed only once. The ten largest make up roughly 0.1% of the sample. The sequencing input was naive CD8+ T cells sorted from blood. This sample's cell subset or site label indicates: CD45RA+CCR7+. These receptor sequences come from a woman in her twenties or thirties in good health.

The chain joins TRBV6-4 to TRBJ2-1, with unresolved D. Germline CDR1 is MRHNA and CDR2 is SNTAGT. V was shortened by 3 bases and J by 7 bases, with 10 bases between the two germline ends. CDR3 length: 13 amino acids. The CDR3 DNA is TGTGCCAGCAGTGAAGGAATTGGGAATGAGCAGTTCTTC. Translation: CASSEGIGNEQFF.

This chain joins TRBV7-2 and TRBJ2-3, with 13 nucleotides matching TRBD2. CDR3 size: 15 residues. V trimming: 5 bases; J trimming: 6 bases; junction bases outside the gene matches: 5. CDR1 and CDR2 from the germline V gene are SGHTA and FQGNSA. The CDR3 bases are TGTGCCAGCAGCCGGACTAGCGGGAGCTTGGATACGCAGTATTTT. Residues: CASSRTSGSLDTQYF.

V usage is TRBV16 and J usage is TRBJ1-2; D call uncertain. Germline V lookup: CDR1 KGHSY, CDR2 FQNENV. V was trimmed by 3 bases and J by 6 bases, leaving 8 bases between them. The length of the CDR3 is 12 residues. CDR3 nucleotides: TGTGCCAGCAGCCAGACTGTCGATGGCTACACCTTC. Residues: CASSQTVDGYTF.

A remark on this clone: This sample also contains other DNA sequences that code for the same CDR3. The chain employs TRBV29-1 and TRBJ1-2; TRBD1 might be the D (5 bases). V lost 6 bases and J lost 0, with 11 bases in between. Germline V gene sequence: CDR1 SQVTM, CDR2 ANQGSEA. The CDR3 extends over 13 amino acids. The CDR3 DNA follows: TGCAGCGTAGGGGACGGAGCTAACTATGGCTACACCTTC. Its protein product is CSVGDGANYGYTF.

The rearrangement joins TRBV19 to TRBJ2-7; 9 bases agree with TRBD1. Looked up from germline, CDR1 is LNHDA and CDR2 is SQIVND (reference sequence). Trimming cost V 10 bases and J 6 bases; bases outside gene matches: 10. The CDR3 runs 13 residues. In nucleotides, the CDR3 is TGTGCCACCCTTCGGGACAGGGCCCTCGAGCAGTACTTC. It yields the protein CATLRDRALEQYF.

The chain links TRBV7-3 to TRBJ2-1; 8 bases line up with TRBD1. CDR3 size: 16 residues. V shed 5 bases and J 2 bases; nucleotides not matched to a gene: 8. Germline V gene data show CDR1 as SGHTA and CDR2 as FQGTGA. This chain's CDR3 is CASSKNVQGAYNEQFF. The CDR3 nucleotides read TGTGCCAGCAGCAAGAATGTACAGGGGGCCTACAATGAGCAGTTCTTC.

J is TRBJ2-1 and V is TRBV13, with 10 positions matching TRBD2. Germline V gene sequence: CDR1 PRHDT, CDR2 FYEKMQ (reference sequence). This CDR3 is 13 amino acids long. The ends lost 8 bases at V and 8 bases at J; junction bases unmatched: 6. DNA for the CDR3: TGTGCCAGCGGGATAGCGGGAGGCCATGAGCAGTTCTTC. Translating gives CASGIAGGHEQFF.